This T cell receptor (beta chain) was sequenced in a study of cytomegalovirus exposure and HLA in healthy donors. At the level of the study: Within an early data release were 65 million to 90 million unique TCRs drawn from HLA-typed donors.

PCR involved 60 Vbeta and 13 Jbeta primers. Some clones are missing from TCRdb's copy, which holds only in-frame ones; the method was immunoSEQ multiplex PCR. Its clone listing holds about 72,000 clones. With respect to this clone: Its antigen remains unknown.

V was pared by 5 bases and J by 4 bases, with 12 bases between. Per the germline V gene, CDR1 is LNHDA and CDR2 is SQIVND (reference sequence). The CDR3 runs to 14 residues. The study's findings and limits: In a later analysis, common viral pathogens appeared linked to several of the most significant clusters. V- and J-gene trimming of TCR beta was linked (in a later analysis) to a missense DCLRE1C variant. Reports credit the classifier with highly specific, highly sensitive diagnosis of cytomegalovirus status.

V and J are TRBV19 and TRBJ1-5; D possibly corresponds to TRBD1 (5 bases). The sample was PBMCs. The origin of this receptor is a man aged 50-60 years in good health and CMV-seropositive. This CDR3 is CASSGWQGNQPQHF. The CDR3, as DNA: TGTGCCAGTAGTGGGTGGCAGGGAAATCAGCCCCAGCATTTT.